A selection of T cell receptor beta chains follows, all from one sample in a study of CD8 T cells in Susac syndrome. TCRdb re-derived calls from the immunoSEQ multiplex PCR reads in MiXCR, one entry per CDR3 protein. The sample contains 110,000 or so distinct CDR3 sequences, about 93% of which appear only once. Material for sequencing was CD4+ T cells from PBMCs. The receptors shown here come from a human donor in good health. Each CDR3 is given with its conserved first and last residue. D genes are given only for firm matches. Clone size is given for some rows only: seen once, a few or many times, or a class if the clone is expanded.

TGTGCCAGTAGTCGGACACAGGGTAGCAATCAGCCCCAGCATTTT,CASSRTQGSNQPQHF,TRBV19,NA,TRBJ1-5,NA
TGCAGCGGGGGACAGGGTGTCGATCAGCCCCAGCATTTT,CSGGQGVDQPQHF,TRBV29-1,TRBD1,TRBJ1-5,NA
TGCAGTGCCGGACGTACTGAAGCTTTCTTT,CSAGRTEAFF,TRBV20-1,NA,TRBJ1-1,NA
TGTGCCAGCAGCCAGACCGAGCAGTTCTTC,CASSQTEQFF,TRBV2,NA,TRBJ2-1,NA
TGTGCCAGCAGCCGGCTCACAGGGGACACTGAAGCTTTCTTT,CASSRLTGDTEAFF,TRBV5-5,TRBD1,TRBJ1-1,NA
TGTGCCAGCGGAAGGGGCGGCGCCTACGAGCAGTACTTC,CASGRGGAYEQYF,TRBV7-2,NA,TRBJ2-7,NA
TGTGCCAGCAGCTTGAGGGACAACTGGGAGCTCTTC,CASSLRDNWELF,TRBV5-6,NA,TRBJ2-1,NA
TGCAGTGCTGGGACTAGCGGGGGTGGCTCCTACAATGAGCAGTTCTTC,CSAGTSGGGSYNEQFF,TRBV20-1,TRBD2,TRBJ2-1,NA
TGCGCCAGCAGCGACCAAACTAGCGGGAGGGCGTCCTTACGCTACGAGCAGTACTTC,CASSDQTSGRASLRYEQYF,TRBV5-1,TRBD2,TRBJ2-7,NA
TGTGCCAACAGTTATACAGGGGCCCAGCCCCAGCATTTT,CANSYTGAQPQHF,TRBV6-2/TRBV6-3,TRBD1,TRBJ1-5,NA
TGTGCCAGCAGCTTCGGGACACACACCGGGGAGCTGTTTTTT,CASSFGTHTGELFF,TRBV7-9,NA,TRBJ2-2,NA
TGTGCCAGCAGCTTAAATATGGCCAAAAACATTCAGTACTTC,CASSLNMAKNIQYF,TRBV7-2,NA,TRBJ2-4,NA
TGTGCCAGCAGTGTTACAGGGGGCACTGAAGCTTTCTTT,CASSVTGGTEAFF,TRBV2,TRBD1,TRBJ1-1,few
TGCGCCAGCAGCTCGGGACAGGGGGCAACTGAAGCTTTCTTT,CASSSGQGATEAFF,TRBV5-1,TRBD1,TRBJ1-1,NA
TGCAGTGCCCCTAGCGGGTCGGTCCAAGAGACCCAGTACTTC,CSAPSGSVQETQYF,TRBV20-1,TRBD2,TRBJ2-5,NA
TGTGCCTGGAGTGTACGCCCAGGGACCAATGAGCAGTTCTTC,CAWSVRPGTNEQFF,TRBV30,NA,TRBJ2-1,NA
TGCAGCGTTGTGCGGGGGCGCGGGTCCCAGGGGGAAAAACTGTTTTTT,CSVVRGRGSQGEKLFF,TRBV29-1,NA,TRBJ1-4,NA
TGTGCCAGCAGACAGGATTATAATTCACCCCTCCACTTT,CASRQDYNSPLHF,TRBV7-3,NA,TRBJ1-6,NA
TGTGCCAGCAGCTCGGCCGGGACAGGCGAGCAGTACTTC,CASSSAGTGEQYF,TRBV7-2,TRBD1,TRBJ2-7,once
TGTGCCAGCAGGACAGGGGTCAATGAGCAGTTCTTC,CASRTGVNEQFF,TRBV6-5,TRBD1,TRBJ2-1,NA
TGTGCCAGCAGTCCTACCGACCGAACCACTGAAGCTTTCTTT,CASSPTDRTTEAFF,TRBV25-1,NA,TRBJ1-1,NA
TGTGCCAGCAGCCAAGGATTACAGACTTCCTATGGCTACACCTTC,CASSQGLQTSYGYTF,TRBV3-1,NA,TRBJ1-2,once
TGCGCCAGCAGCTTGGACTTGAGCTCCTACGAGCAGTACTTC,CASSLDLSSYEQYF,TRBV5-1,NA,TRBJ2-7,NA
TGCGCCAGCAGTCAATCGAATTGGGGTAGGGGGGGCCGGGATGGCTACACCTTC,CASSQSNWGRGGRDGYTF,TRBV23-1,NA,TRBJ1-2,NA
TGTGCCAGCAGTTGGGACAGGGTCAATCAGCCCCAGCATTTT,CASSWDRVNQPQHF,TRBV6-5,TRBD1,TRBJ1-5,NA
TGCAGTGCTAGAACGAGGACATCCTCTCACGAGCAGTACTTC,CSARTRTSSHEQYF,TRBV20-1,NA,TRBJ2-7,NA
TGTGCCAGCAGCTTGGAGGCGGGGTACCAAGAGACCCAGTACTTC,CASSLEAGYQETQYF,TRBV5-4,NA,TRBJ2-5,NA
TGTGCCATCAGTGAGTCCGGGAGGACAAGGGCAGATACGCAGTATTTT,CAISESGRTRADTQYF,TRBV10-3,TRBD2,TRBJ2-3,NA
TGTGCCAGCAGCTTAAGCCGCCAGGGGCGCGATGGCTACACCTTC,CASSLSRQGRDGYTF,TRBV7-2,NA,TRBJ1-2,NA
TGTGCCAGCAGCGCAGGGACAGGGGAACGACAGCCCCAGCATTTT,CASSAGTGERQPQHF,TRBV7-9,TRBD1,TRBJ1-5,NA
TGTGCCAGCAGCTTAGCGGGAGGGCCCTACAATGAGCAGTTCTTC,CASSLAGGPYNEQFF,TRBV7-2,TRBD2,TRBJ2-1,NA
TGTGCCAGCAGCTTAGCCCGGGGGGCTCGGGTCAGCGGGGGGTCCCAAGAGACCCAGTACTTC,CASSLARGARVSGGSQETQYF,TRBV11-1,TRBD2,TRBJ2-5,NA
TGTGCCAGCAGTGACAGGGGCCCTGGCTATGGCTACACCTTC,CASSDRGPGYGYTF,TRBV2,NA,TRBJ1-2,once
TGTGCCAGCAGCTTAGGTTTAAGGACTGAAGCTTTCTTT,CASSLGLRTEAFF,TRBV7-2,NA,TRBJ1-1,NA
TGTGCCAGCAGCTTAATTTTCACGCGGCGCCCGGACACTGAAGCTTTCTTT,CASSLIFTRRPDTEAFF,TRBV5-6,NA,TRBJ1-1,NA
TGTGCCAGCAGTCGGACTAGCGGGAGTCTGCGAGAGCAGTACTTC,CASSRTSGSLREQYF,TRBV6-5,TRBD2,TRBJ2-7,NA
TGTGCCAGCAGCCAAGTTACCGGGGAACAGCCCCAGCATTTT,CASSQVTGEQPQHF,TRBV3-1,NA,TRBJ1-5,NA
TGTGCCAGCAGTTACACGGGGGGCCATCAGCCCCAGCATTTT,CASSYTGGHQPQHF,TRBV6-5,NA,TRBJ1-5,NA
TGTGCCAGCAGCGTAGGAATTAGCGGGGGCCCCTTATACAATGAGCAGTTCTTC,CASSVGISGGPLYNEQFF,TRBV9,TRBD2,TRBJ2-1,NA
TGTGCCAGCAGCTTAGCGCCCGGTGCAGATACGCAGTATTTT,CASSLAPGADTQYF,TRBV7-8,NA,TRBJ2-3,NA
TGTGCCAGTACCACCCGAACTAGCGGGAGGGCCTCCTACAATGAGCAGTTCTTC,CASTTRTSGRASYNEQFF,TRBV19,TRBD2,TRBJ2-1,NA
TGTGCCAGCGGACAGGTCAATGAGCAGTTCTTC,CASGQVNEQFF,TRBV6-2/TRBV6-3,TRBD1,TRBJ2-1,NA